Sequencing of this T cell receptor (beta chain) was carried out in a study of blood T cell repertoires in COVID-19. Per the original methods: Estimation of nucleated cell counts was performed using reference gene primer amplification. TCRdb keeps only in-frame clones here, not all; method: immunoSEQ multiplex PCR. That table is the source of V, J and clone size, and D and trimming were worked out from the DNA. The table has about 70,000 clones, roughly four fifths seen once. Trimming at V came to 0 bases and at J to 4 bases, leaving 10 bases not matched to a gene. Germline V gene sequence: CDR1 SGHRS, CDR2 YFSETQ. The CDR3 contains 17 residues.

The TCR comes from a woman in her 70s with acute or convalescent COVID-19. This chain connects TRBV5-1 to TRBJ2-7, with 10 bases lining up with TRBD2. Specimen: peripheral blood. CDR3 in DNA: TGCGCCAGCAGCTTGGCCAGCGGGGCTAGCGGGAGTTACGAGCAGTACTTC. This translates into CASSLASGASGSYEQYF.